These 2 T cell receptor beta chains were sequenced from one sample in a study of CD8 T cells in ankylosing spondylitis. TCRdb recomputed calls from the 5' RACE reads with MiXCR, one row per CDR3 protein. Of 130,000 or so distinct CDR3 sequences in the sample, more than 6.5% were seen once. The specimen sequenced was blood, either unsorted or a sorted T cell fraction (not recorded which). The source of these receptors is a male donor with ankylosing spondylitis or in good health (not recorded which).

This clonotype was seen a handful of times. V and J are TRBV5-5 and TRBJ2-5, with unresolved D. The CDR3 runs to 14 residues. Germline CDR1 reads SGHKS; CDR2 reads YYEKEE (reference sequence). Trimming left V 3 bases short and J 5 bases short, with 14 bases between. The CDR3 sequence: CASSSADIRETQYF. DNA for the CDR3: TGTGCCAGCAGCTCCGCCGACATACGGGAGACCCAGTACTTC.

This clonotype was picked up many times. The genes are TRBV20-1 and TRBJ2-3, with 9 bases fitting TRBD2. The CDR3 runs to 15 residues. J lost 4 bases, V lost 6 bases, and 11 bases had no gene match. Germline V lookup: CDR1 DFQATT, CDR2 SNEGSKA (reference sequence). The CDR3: CSAKLAGIRADTQYF. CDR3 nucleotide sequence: TGCAGTGCCAAACTAGCGGGCATAAGGGCAGATACGCAGTATTTT.